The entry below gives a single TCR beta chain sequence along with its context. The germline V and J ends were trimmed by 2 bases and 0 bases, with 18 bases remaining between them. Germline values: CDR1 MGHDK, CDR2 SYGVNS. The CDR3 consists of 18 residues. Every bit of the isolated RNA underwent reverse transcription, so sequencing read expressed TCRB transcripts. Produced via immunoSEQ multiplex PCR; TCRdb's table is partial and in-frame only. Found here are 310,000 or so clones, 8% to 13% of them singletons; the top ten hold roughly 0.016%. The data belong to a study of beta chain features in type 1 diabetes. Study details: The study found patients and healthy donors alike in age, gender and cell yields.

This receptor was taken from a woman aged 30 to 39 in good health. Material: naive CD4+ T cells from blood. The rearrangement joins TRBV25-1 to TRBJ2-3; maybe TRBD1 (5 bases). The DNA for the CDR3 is TGTGCCAGCAGTGAACTAGGGGATGTTTGGGGCAGCACAGATACGCAGTATTTT. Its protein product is CASSELGDVWGSTDTQYF.